This is a list of T cell receptor beta chains from one sample in a study of blood T cell repertoires in COVID-19. Some clones are missing from TCRdb's copy, which holds only in-frame ones; the method was immunoSEQ multiplex PCR. The sample has approximately 12,000 clones; just over 70% are singletons. Sample: peripheral blood. Every receptor here comes from a man in his fifties or sixties with COVID-19, enrolled during active disease. Each CDR3 is given with its conserved first and last residue. The D gene is left open where the match is weak. Size is stated for part of the rows, as once, few or many counts, or as a class when the clone is expanded.

CASSLTFVAGASYTDTQYF	TGTGCCAGCAGTTTAACGTTTGTAGCGGGGGCCTCCTACACAGATACGCAGTATTTT	TRBD2	TRBV28	NA	TRBJ2-3
CASSFTGGTNYGYTF	TGTGCCAGCAGTTTCACGGGGGGAACTAACTATGGCTACACCTTC	NA	TRBV28	NA	TRBJ1-2
CASTLRTGSYGYTF	TGTGCCAGCACCCTGAGGACAGGGAGCTATGGCTACACCTTC	TRBD1	TRBV6-6	NA	TRBJ1-2
CASSRDKIQETQYF	TGTGCCAGCAGCCGAGACAAAATTCAAGAGACCCAGTACTTC	NA	TRBV6-5	NA	TRBJ2-5
CASSLRTDGGRGYTF	TGTGCCAGCAGTTTAAGGACAGATGGTGGTCGGGGCTACACCTTC	NA	TRBV28	NA	TRBJ1-2
CASRQGEDEQYF	TGTGCCAGCCGCCAGGGTGAGGACGAGCAGTACTTC	NA	TRBV27	few	TRBJ2-7
CASSPSAYGTDTQYF	TGTGCCAGCAGTCCCAGCGCGTACGGAACAGATACGCAGTATTTT	NA	TRBV27	NA	TRBJ2-3
CAISDESAMNIQYF	TGTGCCATCAGTGATGAGAGCGCTATGAACATTCAGTACTTC	NA	TRBV10-3	NA	TRBJ2-4
CASSSRLLATSTDTQYF	TGTGCCAGCAGCTCCAGATTACTAGCTACGAGCACAGATACGCAGTATTTT	NA	TRBV7-2	NA	TRBJ2-3
CASSIRPSGRKGYQETQYF	TGTGCCAGTAGTATCAGGCCTAGCGGGAGGAAGGGGTACCAAGAGACCCAGTACTTC	TRBD2	TRBV19	NA	TRBJ2-5
CASTPGGSPYNEQFF	TGTGCCAGCACCCCGGGGGGGAGCCCTTACAATGAGCAGTTCTTC	TRBD2	TRBV2	NA	TRBJ2-1
CAISAGTQPNSPLHF	TGTGCCATCAGTGCCGGGACACAACCTAATTCACCCCTCCACTTT	NA	TRBV10-3	NA	TRBJ1-6
CAWSVRGREEYGYTF	TGTGCCTGGAGTGTACGAGGCAGGGAAGAGTATGGCTACACCTTC	NA	TRBV30	NA	TRBJ1-2
CASSFYSGGPQETQYF	TGTGCCAGCAGCTTTTACAGCGGGGGGCCTCAAGAGACCCAGTACTTC	TRBD2	TRBV13	NA	TRBJ2-5
CASSSGETQYF	TGTGCCAGCAGCTCGGGGGAGACCCAGTACTTC	NA	TRBV11-3	NA	TRBJ2-5
CASSFGTGGIDTQYF	TGTGCCAGCAGCTTTGGGACAGGGGGCATAGATACGCAGTATTTT	TRBD1	TRBV13	NA	TRBJ2-3
CASSDRLAGVLYNEQFF	TGTGCCAGCAGTGATCGGCTAGCGGGAGTGTTGTACAATGAGCAGTTCTTC	TRBD2	TRBV6-1	NA	TRBJ2-1
CASSPSRQTYNEQFF	TGTGCCAGCTCACCATCCAGGCAGACCTACAATGAGCAGTTCTTC	NA	TRBV18	NA	TRBJ2-1
CASSLNWLAGETQYF	TGTGCCAGCAGCTTAAACTGGCTAGCGGGGGAGACGCAGTATTTT	TRBD2	TRBV7-2	NA	TRBJ2-3